What follows describes a single T cell receptor beta chain. The antigen this receptor binds is unknown. Base qualities are not at hand, and no much larger clone is one base apart. TCRdb records Illumina HiSeq 1500 as the sequencer. In-frame beta chains were kept once TCRdb had trimmed the public reads at Q25 with fastp and called clones with MiXCR. Merged by CDR3 protein, the rows form single entries marked with the most common genes and DNA. This sample is represented by 560,000 or so distinct CDR3 sequences; approximately 16% of them were singletons. The ten largest clones capture about 24% of the sample. These data come from a study of T cell repertoires in cytomegalovirus infection (dated by TCRdb to the late 2010s). General notes on the study: Donor HLA type was relevant to the analysis, because carriage of CMV infection together with the matching HLA type was indicated by public TCR beta signatures. The full study reports these points: Cumulative frequency of public TCR beta family members discriminated carriers of CMV infection plus the relevant HLA type in this cohort and an independent approximately 350-donor cohort. The ex vivo response was dominated by HLA-C-restricted CMV-specific TCR beta clonotypes, and the single most frequent clonotype in two of eight donors was supplied by these HLA-C-restricted clonotypes.

From the cysteine through the phenylalanine, the CDR3 covers 15 amino acids. Just CDR3 DNA is preserved here, 45 bases in frame from base 1. Based on the germline V gene (reference sequence), the CDR1 and CDR2 sequences are MNHEY and SMNVEV. From V the trimming removes 3 bases and from J it removes 4 bases, while the gene matches leave 3 bases of the junction unaccounted for. The sequenced sample was CD8+ T cells from PBMCs. This clonotype was obtained from a human donor in good health (CMV status not recorded). Some clones in this sample may be carry-over from other donors' samples. The chain uses TRBV27 and TRBJ2-2, with TRBD1 matching 9 junction bases. The DNA sequence follows: TGTGCCAGCAGTTTTGGACAGGGGTTCACCGGGGAGCTGTTTTTT. Its protein product is CASSFGQGFTGELFF.